Shown below are 2 T cell receptor beta chains from a single sample sequenced in a study of cytomegalovirus exposure and HLA in healthy donors. The study ran its PCR with 60 Vbeta and 13 Jbeta primers. Assay used: immunoSEQ multiplex PCR; TCRdb lists only in-frame clones, some missing. Among over 150,000 clones listed, about 70% were seen once. Input material: PBMCs. These receptors all come from a man aged 18 to 30 in good health and CMV-seronegative.

This chain connects TRBV27 to TRBJ1-6; 9 nucleotides agree with TRBD1. CDR3 size: 14 residues. In germline, CDR1 is MNHEY, CDR2 SMNVEV (reference sequence). Trimming took 5 bases from V and 8 from J; bases not matched to a gene: 4. The CDR3 DNA follows: TGTGCCAGCAGTACCCGGACAGGGGATTCACCCCTCCACTTT. It encodes CASSTRTGDSPLHF.

The chain links TRBV18 to TRBJ2-5; 9 nucleotides align to TRBD1. The junction had 6 bases not matched to a gene; V was cut back by 3 bases and J by 4 bases. Per the germline V gene, CDR1 is KGHSH and CDR2 is LQKENI. The CDR3 covers 15 residues. The CDR3, as DNA: TGTGCCAGCTCACCGGGACAGGGAACGGGAGAGACCCAGTACTTC. Protein sequence: CASSPGQGTGETQYF.